These 16 T cell receptor beta chains came from one sample sequenced in a study of cytomegalovirus exposure and HLA in healthy donors. With 60 Vbeta and 13 Jbeta primers, the PCR was carried out. Sequenced by immunoSEQ multiplex PCR; TCRdb stores in-frame clones only, minus some. The data hold around 150,000 clones, with 60% to 80% observed a single time. The sequencing sample was made of PBMCs. The receptor source for this set is a man between 18 and 35 years old in good health and CMV-seropositive.

This clone was picked up a small number of times. The gene calls are TRBV5-6 and TRBJ2-3, with a weak D call TRBD1 (8 bases). The CDR3 is 16 residues long. The germline V and J ends were trimmed by 2 bases and 6 bases, with 19 bases remaining between them. Germline CDR1 and CDR2: SGHDT and YYEEEE. In DNA form, the CDR3 reads TGTGCCAGCAGCTTACTCGGACAGGGAGGGGTTGATACGCAGTATTTT. Amino acids: CASSLLGQGGVDTQYF.

This clone was observed a single time. The rearrangement links TRBV25-1 to TRBJ2-1; possible D gene TRBD2, 6 bases. V lost 8 bases to trimming and J lost 5 bases, with 22 bases between them. The CDR3 loop spans 16 amino acids. Germline values: CDR1 MGHDK, CDR2 SYGVNS. The CDR3 region has the DNA TGTGCCAGCCGCATGGGAGCGGGTTCCCCCCACAATGAGCAGTTCTTC. It encodes CASRMGAGSPHNEQFF.

V usage is TRBV5-1 and J usage is TRBJ1-1; 7 positions agree with TRBD1. V lost 0 bases to trimming and J lost 5 bases; unmatched junction nucleotides: 7. The CDR3 has 15 residues. CDR1 and CDR2 (germline): SGHRS, YFSETQ. CDR3 DNA: TGCGCCAGCAGCTTGGTAGGGGGCGAGTGGACTGAAGCTTTCTTT. The encoded protein is CASSLVGGEWTEAFF.

The V call is TRBV30, the J call TRBJ2-7; 9 bases agree with TRBD1. The V and J ends lost 3 bases and 3 bases, in that order; junction bases with no gene match: 6. This CDR3 is built from 14 residues. Germline lookup yields CDR1 GTSNPN and CDR2 SVGIG (reference sequence). The CDR3 coding sequence is TGTGCCTGGAGCGAAACGGGACAGGGCTACGAGCAGTACGTC. Protein: CAWSETGQGYEQYV.

The rearrangement links TRBV5-4 to TRBJ2-1; TRBD2 matches 12 bases. The CDR3 runs 16 residues. Germline trimming cut 3 bases from V and 2 bases from J; bases unmatched to any gene: 3. The germline CDR1 and CDR2 sequences are SGHNT and YYREEE (reference sequence). The CDR3 sequence: CASSSGTSGPYNEQFF. For the CDR3, the DNA is TGTGCCAGCAGCTCCGGGACTAGCGGGCCCTACAATGAGCAGTTCTTC. Based on the CDR3 plus reference TRBV5-4 and TRBJ2-1, the full variable domain is ETGVTQSPTHLIKTRGQQVTLRCSSQSGHNTVSWYQQALGQGPQFIFQYYREEENGRGNFPPRFSGLQFPNYSSELNVNALELDDSALYLCASSSGTSGPYNEQFFGPGTRLTVL.

V and J are TRBV11-2 and TRBJ2-3; TRBD2 matches at 8 bases. The V gene end was trimmed by 4 bases and the J gene end by 4 bases; junction bases not matched to a gene: 10. This CDR3 is 16 amino acids long. CDR1 SGHAT and CDR2 FQNNGV come from the germline V gene. CDR3: CASSWGISGNADTQYF. The CDR3 region has the DNA TGTGCCAGCAGCTGGGGAATTAGCGGGAACGCAGATACGCAGTATTTT.

This clone was detected only a few times. The J gene is TRBJ2-7, the V gene TRBV28; D is perhaps TRBD1 (6 bases). The CDR3 has 13 residues. The germline gives CDR1 MDHEN, CDR2 SYDVKM. With 6 bases removed from V and 4 bases from J, the gap between germline ends came to 13 bases. The CDR3: CASSTQGRYEQYV. Here the CDR3 DNA reads TGTGCCAGCAGCACACAGGGAAGATACGAGCAGTACGTC.

This chain joins TRBV7-9 and TRBJ2-7, with a tentative D call TRBD1 (6 bases). V was shortened by 5 bases and J by 5 bases, with 13 bases between the two germline ends. Looked up from germline, CDR1 is SEHNR and CDR2 is FQNEAQ (reference sequence). This CDR3 contains 13 residues. The CDR3 region is CASSEQGAHEQYV. CDR3 coding DNA: TGTGCCAGCAGCGAACAGGGTGCCCACGAGCAGTACGTC.

The rearrangement uses TRBV14 and TRBJ1-6; tentatively, D is TRBD1 (5 bases). The CDR3 consists of 13 residues. Trimming took 5 bases from V and 6 from J, leaving 8 bases between them. Germline loops: CDR1 SGHDN, CDR2 FVKESK. CDR3 nucleotides: TGTGCCAGCAGCTCACAGGTTAATTCACCCCTCCACTTT. Protein product: CASSSQVNSPLHF.

This clone is a singleton in its sample. V gene TRBV2 combines with J gene TRBJ2-5, with TRBD2 matching over 8 bases. This CDR3 is built from 16 residues. J gave up 2 bases and V 7 bases, and 12 bases lay outside the gene matches. Germline CDR1 reads SNHLY; CDR2 reads FYNNEI. The CDR3: CASKKGASGLQETQYF. CDR3 in DNA: TGTGCCAGCAAAAAGGGAGCTAGCGGGTTACAAGAGACCCAGTACTTC.

This rearrangement joins TRBV5-1 to TRBJ2-7; 10 nucleotides align to TRBD2. Germline loops: CDR1 SGHRS, CDR2 YFSETQ. Trimming at V came to 2 bases and at J to 3 bases, leaving 11 bases not matched to a gene. The CDR3 length is 17 residues. CDR3 in amino acids: CASSLGPSGSQFYEQYV. The CDR3 DNA reads TGCGCCAGCAGCTTAGGCCCTAGCGGGAGTCAATTCTACGAGCAGTACGTC.

The rearrangement joins TRBV27 to TRBJ2-6; maybe TRBD1 (6 bases). The CDR3 is 16 amino acids. The ends were cut back, 6 bases at V and 4 bases at J, with 16 bases in the middle. In germline, CDR1 is MNHEY, CDR2 SMNVEV (reference sequence). CDR3 nucleotide sequence: TGTGCCAGCAGCCTCAGACAGGCATCCGGGGCCAACGTCCTGACTTTC. Translating it yields CASSLRQASGANVLTF.

This clone was detected a few times. The chain couples TRBV19 to TRBJ2-2; a possible D gene is TRBD2 (5 bases). The germline V gene encodes CDR1 LNHDA and CDR2 SQIVND (reference sequence). The CDR3 runs 14 residues. The ends were cut back, 7 bases at V and 2 bases at J, with 11 bases in the middle. In DNA, the CDR3 is TGTGCCAGTAATCCGAGCGGAAACACCGGGGAGCTGTTTTTT. Its translation: CASNPSGNTGELFF.

CDR3 in amino acids: CAWSNRRTGLNTEAFF. In DNA, the CDR3 is TGTGCCTGGAGTAACCGACGAACAGGGTTGAACACTGAAGCTTTCTTT. J is TRBJ1-1 and V is TRBV30, with a possible D match to TRBD1 (6 bases). CDR1 is GTSNPN and CDR2 is SVGIG in the germline V gene (reference sequence). Trimming pared 2 bases from V and 0 bases from J, leaving 16 bases between. CDR3 length: 16 amino acids.

V usage is TRBV11-3 and J usage is TRBJ1-1; 7 bases match TRBD1. This CDR3 is built from 17 residues. Germline CDR1 SGHNT, CDR2 YENEEA. The V segment lost 1 base and the J segment 1 base; nucleotides outside the gene matches: 9. Here the CDR3 DNA reads TGTGCCAGCAGCTTAGGAGGGGGCGGGACACCGAACACTGAAGCTTTCTTT. Translated: CASSLGGGGTPNTEAFF.

V usage is TRBV6-5 and J usage is TRBJ2-1; D gene uncertain. The CDR3 spans 14 residues. The germline gives CDR1 MNHEY, CDR2 SVGAGI. V was clipped by 2 bases and J by 5 bases, with 10 bases between them. DNA for the CDR3: TGTGCCAGCAGTTACGGAGCCCTCCACAATGAGCAGTTCTTC. Residues: CASSYGALHNEQFF.